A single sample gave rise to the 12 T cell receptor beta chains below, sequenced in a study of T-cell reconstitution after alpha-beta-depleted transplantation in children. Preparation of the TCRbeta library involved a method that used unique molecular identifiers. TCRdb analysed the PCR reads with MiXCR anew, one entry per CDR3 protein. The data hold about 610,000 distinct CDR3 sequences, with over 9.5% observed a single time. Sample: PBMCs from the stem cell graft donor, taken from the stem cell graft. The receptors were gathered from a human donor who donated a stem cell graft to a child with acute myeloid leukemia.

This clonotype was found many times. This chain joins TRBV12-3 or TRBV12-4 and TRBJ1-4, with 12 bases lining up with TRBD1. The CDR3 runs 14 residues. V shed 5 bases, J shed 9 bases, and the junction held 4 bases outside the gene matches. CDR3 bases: TGTGCCAGCAGTGCCCGGGACAGGGGGCAAAAACTGTTTTTT. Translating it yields CASSARDRGQKLFF.

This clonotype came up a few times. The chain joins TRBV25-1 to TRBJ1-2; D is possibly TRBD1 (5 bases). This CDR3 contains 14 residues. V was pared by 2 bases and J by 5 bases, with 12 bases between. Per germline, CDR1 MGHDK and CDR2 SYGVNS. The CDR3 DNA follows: TGTGCCAGCAGTGAAGGTGGAGGGACTTATGGCTACACCTTC. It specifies CASSEGGGTYGYTF.

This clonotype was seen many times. CDR3 coding DNA: TGTGCCACCAGCAACGCCGGGACCGCGAAGGCTAGGGCCCAGTACTTC. It codes for CATSNAGTAKARAQYF. The rearrangement joins TRBV15 to TRBJ2-5; D might be TRBD1 or TRBD2, each matching 5 bases. Per the germline V gene, CDR1 is LNHNV and CDR2 is YYDKDF (reference sequence). The CDR3 loop spans 16 amino acids. The V and J ends lost 4 bases and 9 bases respectively, with 24 bases between them.

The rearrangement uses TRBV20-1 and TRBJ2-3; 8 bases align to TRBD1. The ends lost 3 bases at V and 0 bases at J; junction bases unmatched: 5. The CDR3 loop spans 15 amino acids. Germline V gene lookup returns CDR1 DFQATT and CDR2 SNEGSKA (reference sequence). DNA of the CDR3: TGCAGTGCTAGCATTGGACAGGGCAGCACAGATACGCAGTATTTT. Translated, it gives CSASIGQGSTDTQYF.

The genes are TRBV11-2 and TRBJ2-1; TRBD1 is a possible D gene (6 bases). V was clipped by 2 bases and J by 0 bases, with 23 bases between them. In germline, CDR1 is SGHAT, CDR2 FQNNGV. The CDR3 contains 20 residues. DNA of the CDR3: TGTGCCAGCAGCTTAATTGGTATAGGGGACAACTGCAGCTCCTACAATGAGCAGTTCTTC. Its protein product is CASSLIGIGDNCSSYNEQFF.

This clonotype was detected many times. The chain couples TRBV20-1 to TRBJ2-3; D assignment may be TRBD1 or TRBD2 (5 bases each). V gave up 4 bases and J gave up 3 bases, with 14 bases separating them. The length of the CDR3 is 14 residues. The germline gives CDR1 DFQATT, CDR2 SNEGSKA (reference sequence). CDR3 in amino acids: CSAIRDGYTDTQYF. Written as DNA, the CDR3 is TGCAGTGCTATTAGGGACGGCTATACAGATACGCAGTATTTT.

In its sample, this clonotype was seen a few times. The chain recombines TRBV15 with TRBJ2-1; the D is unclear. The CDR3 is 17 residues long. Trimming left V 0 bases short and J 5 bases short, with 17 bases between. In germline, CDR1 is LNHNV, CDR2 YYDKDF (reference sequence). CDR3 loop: CATSRDWALGQNNEQFF. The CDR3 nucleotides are TGTGCCACCAGCAGAGATTGGGCCCTGGGCCAAAACAATGAGCAGTTCTTC.

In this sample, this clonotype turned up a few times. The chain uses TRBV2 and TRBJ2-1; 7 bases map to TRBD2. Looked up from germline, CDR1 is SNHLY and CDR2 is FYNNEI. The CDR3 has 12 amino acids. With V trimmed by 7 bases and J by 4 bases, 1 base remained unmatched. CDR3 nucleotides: TGTGCCAGCACGGGGGGTTACAATGAGCAGTTCTTC. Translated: CASTGGYNEQFF.

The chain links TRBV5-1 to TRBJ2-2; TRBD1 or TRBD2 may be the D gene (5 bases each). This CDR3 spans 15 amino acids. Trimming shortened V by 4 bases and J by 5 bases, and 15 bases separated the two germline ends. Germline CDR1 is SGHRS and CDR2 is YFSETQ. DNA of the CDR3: TGCGCCAGCAGCGTCCGGGACCCGGGGACCGGGGAGCTGTTTTTT. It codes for CASSVRDPGTGELFF.

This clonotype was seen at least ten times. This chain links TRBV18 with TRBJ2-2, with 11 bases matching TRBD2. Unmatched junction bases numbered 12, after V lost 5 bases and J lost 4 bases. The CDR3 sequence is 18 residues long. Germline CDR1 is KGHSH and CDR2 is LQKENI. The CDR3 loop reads CASSSLAGGLRATGELFF. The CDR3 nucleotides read TGTGCCAGCTCATCTCTAGCGGGAGGACTCAGGGCCACCGGGGAGCTGTTTTTT.

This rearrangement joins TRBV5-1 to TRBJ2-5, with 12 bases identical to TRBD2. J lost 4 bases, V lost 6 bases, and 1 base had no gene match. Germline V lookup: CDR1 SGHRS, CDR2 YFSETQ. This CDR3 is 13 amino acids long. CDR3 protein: CASTSGRGETQYF. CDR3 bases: TGCGCCAGCACTAGCGGGAGGGGAGAGACCCAGTACTTC. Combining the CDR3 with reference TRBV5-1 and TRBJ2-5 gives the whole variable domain KAGVTQTPRYLIKTRGQQVTLSCSPISGHRSVSWYQQTPGQGLQFLFEYFSETQRNKGNFPGRFSGRQFSNSRSEMNVSTLELGDSALYLCASTSGRGETQYFGPGTRLLVL.

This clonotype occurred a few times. The CDR3 region is CASSLAVAYNEQFF. The CDR3 DNA reads TGCGCCAGCAGCTTGGCCGTAGCATACAATGAGCAGTTCTTC. The rearrangement links TRBV5-1 to TRBJ2-1; D uncertain. Germline V gene data show CDR1 as SGHRS and CDR2 as YFSETQ. The CDR3 extends over 14 amino acids. The V gene lost 0 bases and the J gene lost 4 bases, with 8 bases spanning the gap.